The clone carrying this TCR beta chain was detected ten times or more. The antigen remains undetermined. The V segment lost 6 bases and the J segment 6 bases; nucleotides outside the gene matches: 11. Germline CDR1 SNHLY, CDR2 FYNNEI. The CDR3 totals 14 residues. The data belong to a study of Graves' ophthalmopathy and Graves' hyperthyroidism. General study points: Ophthalmopathy progression was predicted with 70.59% sensitivity and around 72% specificity.

As the template, RNA transcripts were used to amplify TCR beta CDR3 regions. Scientists carried out first-round RT-PCR using HTBI primers and then a second-round multiplex PCR. TCRdb re-analysed the multiplex PCR reads in MiXCR, keeping a single row per CDR3 protein. The repertoire consists of hundreds of thousands of distinct CDR3 sequences, with under 25% occurring once and the leading ten covering 2.5% to 3.5%. The stable label applied to hyperthyroidism with no ophthalmopathy within 18 months of follow-up. The origin of this receptor is a woman between 18 and 30 years old with stable Graves' hyperthyroidism. The chain couples TRBV2 to TRBJ2-7, with 7 bases lining up with TRBD2. The sequenced material came from peripheral blood. The DNA for the CDR3 is TGTGCCAGCAGAACCTACGGCGGGAGTGGCGAGCAGTACTTC. Its protein is CASRTYGGSGEQYF.